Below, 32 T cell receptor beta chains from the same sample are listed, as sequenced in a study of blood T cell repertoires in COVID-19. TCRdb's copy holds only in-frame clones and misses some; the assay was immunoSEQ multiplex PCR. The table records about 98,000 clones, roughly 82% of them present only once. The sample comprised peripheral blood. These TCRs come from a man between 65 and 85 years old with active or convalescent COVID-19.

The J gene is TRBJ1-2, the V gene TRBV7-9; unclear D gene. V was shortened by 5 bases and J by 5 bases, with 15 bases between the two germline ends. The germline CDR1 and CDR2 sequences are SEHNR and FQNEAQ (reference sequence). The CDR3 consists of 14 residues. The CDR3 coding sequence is TGTGCCAGCAGCCCTGAGGTGACCATTTATGGCTACACCTTC. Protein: CASSPEVTIYGYTF.

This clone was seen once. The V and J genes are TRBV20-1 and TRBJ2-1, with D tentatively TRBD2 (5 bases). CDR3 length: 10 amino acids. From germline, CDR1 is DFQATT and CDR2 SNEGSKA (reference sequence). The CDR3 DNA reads TGCAGGAGAACTAGCAATGAGCAGTTCTTC. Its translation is CRRTSNEQFF.

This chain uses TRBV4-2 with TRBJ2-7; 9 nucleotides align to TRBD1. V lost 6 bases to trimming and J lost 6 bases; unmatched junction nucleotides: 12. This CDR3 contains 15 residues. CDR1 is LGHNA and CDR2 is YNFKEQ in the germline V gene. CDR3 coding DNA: TGTGCCAGCAGGCCTGCCGGGGACAGGGTCCTCGAGCAGTACTTC. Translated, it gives CASRPAGDRVLEQYF.

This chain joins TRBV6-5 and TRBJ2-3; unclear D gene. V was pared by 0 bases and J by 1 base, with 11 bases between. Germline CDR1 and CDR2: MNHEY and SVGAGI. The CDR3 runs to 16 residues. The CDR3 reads CASSYSTALGTDTQYF. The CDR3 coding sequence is TGTGCCAGCAGTTACTCGACCGCCCTAGGCACAGATACGCAGTATTTT.

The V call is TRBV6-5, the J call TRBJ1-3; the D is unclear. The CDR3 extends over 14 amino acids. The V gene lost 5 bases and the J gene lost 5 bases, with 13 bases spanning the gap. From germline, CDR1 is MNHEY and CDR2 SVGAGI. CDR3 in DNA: TGTGCCAGCAGTCTCGAGGGCCCCAGAAACACCATATATTTT. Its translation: CASSLEGPRNTIYF.

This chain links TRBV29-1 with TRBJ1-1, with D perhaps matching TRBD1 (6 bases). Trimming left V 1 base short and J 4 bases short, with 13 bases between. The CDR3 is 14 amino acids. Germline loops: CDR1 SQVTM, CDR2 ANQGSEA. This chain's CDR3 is CSVEAGGAGTEAFF. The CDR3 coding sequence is TGCAGCGTTGAAGCTGGGGGCGCGGGCACTGAAGCTTTCTTT.

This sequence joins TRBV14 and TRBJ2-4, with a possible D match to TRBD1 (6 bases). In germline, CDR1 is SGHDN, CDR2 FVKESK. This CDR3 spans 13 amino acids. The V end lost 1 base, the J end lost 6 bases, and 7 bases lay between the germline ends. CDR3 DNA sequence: TGTGCCAGCAGCCAAGTAGGGGGAAACATTCAGTACTTC. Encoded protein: CASSQVGGNIQYF.

The CDR3 protein is CASSLIRDEQFF. CDR3 DNA: TGTGCCAGCAGCTTGATACGGGATGAGCAGTTCTTC. The rearrangement uses TRBV5-6 and TRBJ2-1; D gene uncertain. Germline V gene sequence: CDR1 SGHDT, CDR2 YYEEEE. The germline V and J ends were trimmed by 1 base and 8 bases, with 7 bases remaining between them. The CDR3 contains 12 residues.

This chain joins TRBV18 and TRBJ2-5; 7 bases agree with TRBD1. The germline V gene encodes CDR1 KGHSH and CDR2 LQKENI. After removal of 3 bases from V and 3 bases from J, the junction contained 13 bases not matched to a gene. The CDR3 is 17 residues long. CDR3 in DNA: TGTGCCAGCTCACCTTCGACACTTAGGGGGCAGAAAGAGACCCAGTACTTC. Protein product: CASSPSTLRGQKETQYF.

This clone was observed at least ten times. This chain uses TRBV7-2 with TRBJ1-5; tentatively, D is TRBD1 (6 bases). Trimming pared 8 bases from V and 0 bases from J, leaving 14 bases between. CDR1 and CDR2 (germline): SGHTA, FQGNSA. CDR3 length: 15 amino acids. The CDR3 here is CASHSGGASNQPQHF. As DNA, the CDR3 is TGTGCCAGCCACTCCGGGGGGGCTAGCAATCAGCCCCAGCATTTT.

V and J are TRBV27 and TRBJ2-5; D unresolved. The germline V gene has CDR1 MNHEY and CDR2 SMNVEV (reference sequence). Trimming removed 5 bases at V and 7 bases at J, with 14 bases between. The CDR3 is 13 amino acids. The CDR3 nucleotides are TGTGCCAGCAGTAACTCCCCCTCGGGGACCCAGTACTTC. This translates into CASSNSPSGTQYF.

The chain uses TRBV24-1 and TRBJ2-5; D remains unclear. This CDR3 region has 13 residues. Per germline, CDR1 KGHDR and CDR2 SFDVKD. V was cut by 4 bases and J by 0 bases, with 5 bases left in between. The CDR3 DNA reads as TGTGCCACCAGTGACCCGTACCAAGAGACCCAGTACTTC. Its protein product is CATSDPYQETQYF.

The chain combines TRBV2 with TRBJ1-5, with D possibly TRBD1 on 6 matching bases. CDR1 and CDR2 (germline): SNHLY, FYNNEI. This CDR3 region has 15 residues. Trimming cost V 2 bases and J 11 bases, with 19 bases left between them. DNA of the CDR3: TGTGCCAGCAGTGAAATGAGGGGGGAGGGATTCGCCCAGCATTTT. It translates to CASSEMRGEGFAQHF. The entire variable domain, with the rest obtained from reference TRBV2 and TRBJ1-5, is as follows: EPEVTQTPSHQVTQMGQEVILRCVPISNHLYFYWYRQILGQKVEFLVSFYNNEISEKSEIFDDQFSVERPDGSNFTLKIRSTKLEDSAMYFCASSEMRGEGFAQHFGDGTRLSIL.

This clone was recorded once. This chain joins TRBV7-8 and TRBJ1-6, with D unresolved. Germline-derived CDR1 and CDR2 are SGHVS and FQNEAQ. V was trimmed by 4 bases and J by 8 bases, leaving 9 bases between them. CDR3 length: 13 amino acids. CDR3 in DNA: TGTGCCAGCAGCTCGCGTGACTATTCACCCCTCCACTTT. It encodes CASSSRDYSPLHF.

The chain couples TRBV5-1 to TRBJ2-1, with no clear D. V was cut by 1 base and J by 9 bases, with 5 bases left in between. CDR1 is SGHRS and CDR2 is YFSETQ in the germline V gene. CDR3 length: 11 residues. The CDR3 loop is CASSLSLEQFF. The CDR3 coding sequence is TGCGCCAGCAGCTTGTCACTTGAGCAGTTCTTC.

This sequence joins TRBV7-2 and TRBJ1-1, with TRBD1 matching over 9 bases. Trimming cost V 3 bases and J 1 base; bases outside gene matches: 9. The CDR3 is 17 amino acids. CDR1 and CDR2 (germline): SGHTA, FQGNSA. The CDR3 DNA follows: TGTGCCAGCAGCTTTGTGGGACAGGGAATACGGAACACTGAAGCTTTCTTT. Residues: CASSFVGQGIRNTEAFF.

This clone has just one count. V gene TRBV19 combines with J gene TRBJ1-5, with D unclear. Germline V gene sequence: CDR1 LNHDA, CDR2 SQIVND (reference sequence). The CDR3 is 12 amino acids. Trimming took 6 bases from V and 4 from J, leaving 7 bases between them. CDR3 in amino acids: CASRPRNQPQHF. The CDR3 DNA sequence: TGTGCCAGTAGGCCCCGGAATCAGCCCCAGCATTTT.

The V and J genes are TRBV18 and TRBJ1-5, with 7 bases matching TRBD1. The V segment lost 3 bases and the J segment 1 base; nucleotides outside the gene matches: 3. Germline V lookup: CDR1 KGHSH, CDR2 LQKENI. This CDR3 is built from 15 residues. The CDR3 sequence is CASSPGTESNQPQHF. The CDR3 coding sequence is TGTGCCAGCTCACCGGGGACAGAGAGCAATCAGCCCCAGCATTTT.

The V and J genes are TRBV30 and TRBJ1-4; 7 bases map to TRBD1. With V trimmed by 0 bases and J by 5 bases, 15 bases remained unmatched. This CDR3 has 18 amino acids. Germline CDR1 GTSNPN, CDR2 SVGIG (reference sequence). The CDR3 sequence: CAWSVPPFLTGKNEKLFF. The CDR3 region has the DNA TGTGCCTGGAGTGTACCTCCATTCTTGACAGGGAAAAATGAAAAACTGTTTTTT.

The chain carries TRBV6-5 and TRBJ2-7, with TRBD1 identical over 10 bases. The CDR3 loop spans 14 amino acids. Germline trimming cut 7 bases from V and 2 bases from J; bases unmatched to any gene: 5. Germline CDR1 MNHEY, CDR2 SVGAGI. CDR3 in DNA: TGTGCCAGCAAAGGACAGGGGGGAGCCTACGAGCAGTACTTC. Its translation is CASKGQGGAYEQYF.

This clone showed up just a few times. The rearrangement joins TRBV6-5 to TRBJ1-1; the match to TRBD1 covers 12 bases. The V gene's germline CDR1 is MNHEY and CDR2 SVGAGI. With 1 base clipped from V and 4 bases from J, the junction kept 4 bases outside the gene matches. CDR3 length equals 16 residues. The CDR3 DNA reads TGTGCCAGCAGTTACTATGGGACAGGGGGCCTCACTGAAGCTTTCTTT. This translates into CASSYYGTGGLTEAFF.

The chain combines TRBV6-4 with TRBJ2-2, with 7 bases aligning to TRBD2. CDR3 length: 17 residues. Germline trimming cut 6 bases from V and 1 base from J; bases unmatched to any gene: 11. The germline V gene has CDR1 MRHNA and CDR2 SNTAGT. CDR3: CASSRTPSGVNTGELFF. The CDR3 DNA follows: TGTGCCAGCAGCAGAACTCCCAGCGGGGTGAACACCGGGGAGCTGTTTTTT.

DNA for the CDR3: TGTGCCAGCAGCCACCGCCAGGATGGTTACAGATCTGGAAACACCATATATTTT. Encoded protein: CASSHRQDGYRSGNTIYF. V is TRBV3-1 (or the pseudogene TRBV3-2) and J is TRBJ1-3; D is unclear. The V gene lost 3 bases and the J gene lost 1 base, with 19 bases spanning the gap. Germline lookup yields CDR1 LGHDT and CDR2 YNNKEL (reference sequence). The CDR3 totals 18 residues.

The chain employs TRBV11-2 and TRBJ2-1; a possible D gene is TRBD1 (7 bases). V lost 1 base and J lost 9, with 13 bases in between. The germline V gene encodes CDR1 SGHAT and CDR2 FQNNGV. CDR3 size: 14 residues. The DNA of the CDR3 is TGTGCCAGCAGCTTAGGGGGGACAGCGGGTGAGCAGTTCTTC. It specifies CASSLGGTAGEQFF.

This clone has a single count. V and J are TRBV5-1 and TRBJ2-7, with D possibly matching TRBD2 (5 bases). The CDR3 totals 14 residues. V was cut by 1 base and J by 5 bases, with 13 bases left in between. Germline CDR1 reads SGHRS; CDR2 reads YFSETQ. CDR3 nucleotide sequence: TGCGCCAGCAGCTTGACTGCGGGCCTGAACGAGCAGTACTTC. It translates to CASSLTAGLNEQYF.

The CDR3 DNA follows: TGTGCCAGCAGCCAAGATCTAGTTCCCGCTAACTATGGCTACACCTTC. Protein product: CASSQDLVPANYGYTF. V is TRBV3-1 (or the pseudogene TRBV3-2) and J is TRBJ1-2; D not resolved. Trimming shortened V by 0 bases and J by 0 bases, and 11 bases separated the two germline ends. This CDR3 is 16 amino acids long. Germline CDR1 and CDR2: LGHDT and YNNKEL (reference sequence).

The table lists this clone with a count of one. Here the CDR3 DNA reads TGTGCCAGCAGCTACTTGTCCGGGGGGGGTGGCGGCTACACCTTC. Translating it yields CASSYLSGGGGGYTF. The chain combines TRBV7-2 with TRBJ1-2; tentatively, D is TRBD1 (5 bases). Germline V gene sequence: CDR1 SGHTA, CDR2 FQGNSA. This CDR3 is 15 amino acids long. V shed 4 bases and J shed 8 bases, with 20 bases lying between them.

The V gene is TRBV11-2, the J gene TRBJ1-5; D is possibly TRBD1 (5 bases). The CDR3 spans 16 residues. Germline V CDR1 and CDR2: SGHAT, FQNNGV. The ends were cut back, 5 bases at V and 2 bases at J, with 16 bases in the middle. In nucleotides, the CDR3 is TGTGCCAGCAGCCTGGAGGGCGGGGGGGGCAATCAGCCCCAGCATTTT. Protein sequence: CASSLEGGGGNQPQHF.

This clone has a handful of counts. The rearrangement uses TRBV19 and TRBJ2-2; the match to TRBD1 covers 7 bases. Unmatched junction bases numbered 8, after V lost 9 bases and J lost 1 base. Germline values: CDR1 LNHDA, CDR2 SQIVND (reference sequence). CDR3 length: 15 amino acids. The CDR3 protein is CASKGAPGNTGELFF. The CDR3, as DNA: TGTGCCAGCAAGGGGGCCCCAGGGAACACCGGGGAGCTGTTTTTT.

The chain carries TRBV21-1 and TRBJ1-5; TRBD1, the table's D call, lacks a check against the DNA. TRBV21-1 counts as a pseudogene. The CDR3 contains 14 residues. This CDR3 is CASSTQGARQPQHF. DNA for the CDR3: TGTGCCAGCAGCACCCAGGGGGCGCGGCAGCCCCAGCATTTT.

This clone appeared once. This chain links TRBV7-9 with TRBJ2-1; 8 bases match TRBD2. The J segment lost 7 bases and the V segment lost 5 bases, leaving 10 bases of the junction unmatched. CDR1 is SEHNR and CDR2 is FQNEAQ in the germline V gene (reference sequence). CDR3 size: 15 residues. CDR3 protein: CASSRPPGGGNEQFF. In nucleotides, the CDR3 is TGTGCCAGCAGCCGCCCCCCCGGGGGGGGGAATGAGCAGTTCTTC.

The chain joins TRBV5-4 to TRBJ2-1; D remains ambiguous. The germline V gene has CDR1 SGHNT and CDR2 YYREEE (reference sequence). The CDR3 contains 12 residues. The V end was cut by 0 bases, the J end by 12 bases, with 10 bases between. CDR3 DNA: TGTGCCAGCAGCTTGGGAGGCTCGGGGCAGTTCTTC. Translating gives CASSLGGSGQFF.